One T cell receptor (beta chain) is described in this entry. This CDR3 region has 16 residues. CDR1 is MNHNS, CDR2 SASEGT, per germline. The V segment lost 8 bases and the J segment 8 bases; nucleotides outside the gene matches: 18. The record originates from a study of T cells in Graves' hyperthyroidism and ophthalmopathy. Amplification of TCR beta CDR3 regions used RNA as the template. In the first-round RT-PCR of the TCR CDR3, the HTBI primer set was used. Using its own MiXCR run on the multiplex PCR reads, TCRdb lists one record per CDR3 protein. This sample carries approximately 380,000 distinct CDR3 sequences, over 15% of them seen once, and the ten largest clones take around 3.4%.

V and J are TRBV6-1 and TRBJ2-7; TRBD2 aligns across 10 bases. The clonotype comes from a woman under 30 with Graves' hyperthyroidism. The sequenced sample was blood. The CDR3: CASQELASGGSTKQYF. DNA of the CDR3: TGTGCCAGCCAAGAACTTGCTAGCGGGGGCTCTACGAAGCAGTACTTC.